There are a few counts of the clone carrying this TCR beta chain. Per the original data handling: Nucleated cell counts were estimated from reference gene primer amplification. Sequencing was performed with immunoSEQ multiplex PCR; in TCRdb, only in-frame clones are kept and a portion is missing. V, J and clone size reflect that table, while D and trimming were determined from the DNA. The sample lists about 180,000 clones; under 85% were seen once. Germline V gene lookup returns CDR1 SGDLS and CDR2 YYNGEE. After removal of 0 bases from V and 2 bases from J, the junction contained 3 bases not matched to a gene. This CDR3 has 15 amino acids. This specimen belongs to a study of blood T cell repertoires in COVID-19. Overall study context: The origin of the acute and convalescent COVID-19 samples was the United States, Italy and Spain. PBMCs, B-cell-depleted T cells, or T cells were the source of the cDNA or gDNA that made up the material.

Sequenced material: peripheral blood. This chain uses TRBV9 with TRBJ1-2; 8 nucleotides line up with TRBD1. The origin of this receptor is a woman aged 70-85 years with COVID-19, enrolled during active disease. The CDR3 spells CASSVDPGGNYGYTF. DNA for the CDR3: TGTGCCAGCAGCGTAGATCCAGGGGGCAACTATGGCTACACCTTC.